This TCR beta chain was sequenced for a study of OX40 agonist ivuxolimab in advanced cancers. Germline CDR1 reads MNHNS; CDR2 reads SASEGT. There are 17 residues in the CDR3. Trimming took 3 bases from V and 2 from J, leaving 20 bases between them. Only in-frame clones appear in the TCRdb table, and some are missing; sequencing was by immunoSEQ multiplex PCR. The data hold under 75,000 clones, with 85% to 90% observed a single time. The rearrangement links TRBV6-1 to TRBJ2-7; D might be TRBD1 (5 bases). The clonotype originates from an adult with an advanced solid tumor such as melanoma, head and neck, liver or kidney cancer. This specimen consisted of CD4+ or CD8+ T cells sorted from blood, obtained in a trial of the OX40 agonist ivuxolimab. The CDR3 sequence: CASSDLGQGIPPYEQYF. The CDR3 nucleotides are TGTGCCAGCAGTGATCTGGGGCAGGGAATACCCCCCTACGAGCAGTACTTC.